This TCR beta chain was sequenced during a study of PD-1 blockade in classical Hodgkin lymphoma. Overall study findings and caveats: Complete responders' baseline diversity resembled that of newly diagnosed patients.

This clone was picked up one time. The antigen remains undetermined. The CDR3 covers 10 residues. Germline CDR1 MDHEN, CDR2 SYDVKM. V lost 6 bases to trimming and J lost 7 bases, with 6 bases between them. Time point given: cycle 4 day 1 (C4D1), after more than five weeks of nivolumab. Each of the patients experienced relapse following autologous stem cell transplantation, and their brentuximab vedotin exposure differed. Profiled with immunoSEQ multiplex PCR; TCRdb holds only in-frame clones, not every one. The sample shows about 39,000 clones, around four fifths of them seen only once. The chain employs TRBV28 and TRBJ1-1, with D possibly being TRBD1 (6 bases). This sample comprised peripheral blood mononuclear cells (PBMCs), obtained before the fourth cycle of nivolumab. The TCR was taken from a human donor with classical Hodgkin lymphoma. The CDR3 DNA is TGTGCCAGCAGGGACAGTGAAGCTTTCTTT. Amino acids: CASRDSEAFF.